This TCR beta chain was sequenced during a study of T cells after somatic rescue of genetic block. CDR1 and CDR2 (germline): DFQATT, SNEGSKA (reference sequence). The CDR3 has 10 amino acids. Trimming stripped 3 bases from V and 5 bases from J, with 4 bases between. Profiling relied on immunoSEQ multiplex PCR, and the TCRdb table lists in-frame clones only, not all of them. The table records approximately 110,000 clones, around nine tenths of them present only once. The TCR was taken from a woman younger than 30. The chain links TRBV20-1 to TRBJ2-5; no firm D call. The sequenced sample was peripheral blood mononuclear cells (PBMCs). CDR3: CSASTETQYF. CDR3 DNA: TGCAGTGCTAGTACGGAGACCCAGTACTTC.